The 5 T cell receptor beta chains listed next were all sequenced from one sample in a study of Graves' ophthalmopathy and Graves' hyperthyroidism. TCR beta CDR3 regions were amplified from RNA transcripts. Following a first-round RT-PCR that used HTBI primers, a second-round multiplex PCR was carried out. TCRdb analysed the multiplex PCR reads with MiXCR anew, one entry per CDR3 protein. The sample lists 200,000 to 300,000 distinct CDR3 sequences, 45% to 55% occurring once. Sequenced input: peripheral blood. All receptors derive from an adult man with Graves' ophthalmopathy.

The V call is TRBV15, the J call TRBJ2-7; 7 bases match TRBD1. Germline loops: CDR1 LNHNV, CDR2 YYDKDF (reference sequence). Trimming took 3 bases from V and 2 from J; bases not matched to a gene: 4. This CDR3 has 14 amino acids. Written as DNA, the CDR3 is TGTGCCACCAGCAGGGACAGGCCGACCTACGAGCAGTACTTC. This codes for CATSRDRPTYEQYF.

This chain connects TRBV12-5 to TRBJ2-2; D not resolved. The germline gives CDR1 LGHNT, CDR2 FRNRAP. CDR3 size: 13 residues. V dropped 1 base and J dropped 8 bases, with 8 bases sitting between them. CDR3 residues: CASGLDRKGELFF. The CDR3 region has the DNA TGTGCTAGTGGTTTGGACAGAAAAGGGGAGCTGTTTTTT.

The rearrangement links TRBV28 to TRBJ1-6, with D perhaps TRBD1 (6 bases). There are 14 residues in the CDR3. Looked up from germline, CDR1 is MDHEN and CDR2 is SYDVKM. V was clipped by 3 bases and J by 10 bases, with 13 bases between them. CDR3 residues: CASSFMGGGSPLHF. For the CDR3, the DNA is TGTGCCAGCAGTTTTATGGGGGGCGGCTCACCCCTCCACTTT.

The rearrangement links TRBV28 to TRBJ1-2; a weak D match, TRBD1 (6 bases). Germline loops: CDR1 MDHEN, CDR2 SYDVKM. The CDR3 consists of 14 residues. The germline V and J ends were trimmed by 7 bases and 3 bases, with 15 bases remaining between them. CDR3 sequence: CASKLGGADYGYTF. The CDR3 DNA reads TGTGCCAGCAAATTGGGGGGCGCGGACTATGGCTACACCTTC.

The V gene is TRBV12-3 or TRBV12-4, the J gene TRBJ1-1; D gene uncertain. With 4 bases removed from V and 2 bases from J, the gap between germline ends came to 8 bases. This CDR3 region has 13 residues. This CDR3 is CASSWRANTEAFF. The CDR3 DNA is TGTGCCAGCAGTTGGAGGGCCAACACTGAAGCTTTCTTT.